This T cell receptor (beta chain) is drawn from a study of STAT3 mutations in large granular lymphocyte leukemia. About the research overall: Roughly half the longitudinally sequenced T-LGLL patients had canonical STAT3 mutations. Study-level points and caveats: In about 30% of the 18 patients, new TCR clonotypes emerged after therapy. Every T-LGLL patient had at least one immunodominant TCRbeta clonotype.

Comments on this clone: Its antigen is not known.

Average productive template count per sample was around 44,000. TCRdb keeps only in-frame clones here, not all; method: immunoSEQ multiplex PCR. The sample has 15,000 to 20,000 clones; roughly 81% are singletons. Germline values: CDR1 LNHDA, CDR2 SQIVND (reference sequence). The CDR3 is 14 amino acids. Between the trimmed V and J ends, which lost 4 bases and 4 bases, there was a span of 11 bases. V is TRBV19 and J is TRBJ1-3; no clear D gene. The source material was peripheral blood mononuclear cells. This TCR derives from a man aged 50-59 years with T-cell large granular lymphocyte leukemia. Some clones in this sample may be carry-over from other donors' samples. In nucleotides, the CDR3 is TGTGCCAGTAGTAACGGCATCCGGGGAAACACCATATATTTT. Residues: CASSNGIRGNTIYF.